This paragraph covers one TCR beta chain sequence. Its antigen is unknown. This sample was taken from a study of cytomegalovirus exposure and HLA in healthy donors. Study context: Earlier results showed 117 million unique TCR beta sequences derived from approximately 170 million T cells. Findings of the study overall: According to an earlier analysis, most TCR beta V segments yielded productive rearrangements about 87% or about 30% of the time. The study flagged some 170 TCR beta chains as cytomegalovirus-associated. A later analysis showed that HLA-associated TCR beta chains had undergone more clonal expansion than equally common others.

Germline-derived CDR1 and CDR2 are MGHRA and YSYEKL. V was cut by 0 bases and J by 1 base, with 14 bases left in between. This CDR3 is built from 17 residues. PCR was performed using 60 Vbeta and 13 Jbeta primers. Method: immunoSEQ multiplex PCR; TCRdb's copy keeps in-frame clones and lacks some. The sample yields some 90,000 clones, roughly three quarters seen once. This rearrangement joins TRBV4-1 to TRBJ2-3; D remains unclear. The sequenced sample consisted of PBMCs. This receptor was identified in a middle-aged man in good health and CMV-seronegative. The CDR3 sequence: CASSQDIGTGGTDTQYF. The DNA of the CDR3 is TGCGCCAGCAGCCAAGATATAGGCACCGGAGGCACAGATACGCAGTATTTT.